Sequencing of this T cell receptor beta chain was carried out in a study of Graves' ophthalmopathy and Graves' hyperthyroidism. Study-wide points: Blood also held most thyroid clonotypes expanded above 0.001 frequency.

RNA served as the template for amplifying TCR beta CDR3 regions. HTBI-primed RT-PCR formed the first round, and a multiplex PCR formed the second. TCRdb redid the calling of the multiplex PCR reads with MiXCR, one entry per CDR3 protein. The data contain fewer than 400,000 distinct CDR3 sequences, about 17% of them singletons. V lost 0 bases, J lost 3 bases, and 9 bases lay in between. The CDR3 runs to 14 residues. Germline V lookup: CDR1 SGHAT, CDR2 FQNNGV. This clonotype occurred many times. Its antigen remains unknown. Lactation, pregnancy, uncontrolled infections and other autoimmune diseases were all grounds for excluding patients.

The TCR was taken from a young woman with Graves' ophthalmopathy. The source material was peripheral blood. The chain has TRBV11-2 and TRBJ2-7; TRBD2 is a possible D gene (6 bases). In nucleotides, the CDR3 is TGTGCCAGCAGCTTAGAAATCGGGGGCTACGAGCAGTACTTC. Protein product: CASSLEIGGYEQYF. Supplemented by reference TRBV11-2 and TRBJ2-7, the full variable domain reads EAGVAQSPRYKIIEKRQSVAFWCNPISGHATLYWYQQILGQGPKLLIQFQNNGVVDDSQLPKDRFSAERLKGVDSTLKIQPAKLEDSAVYLCASSLEIGGYEQYFGPGTRLTVT.